Listed below are T cell receptor beta chains from one sample, sequenced in a study of OX40 agonist ivuxolimab in advanced cancers. The protocol was immunoSEQ multiplex PCR, while the TCRdb copy is restricted to in-frame clones and leaves out a portion. The repertoire holds around 68,000 clones, with about nine tenths as singletons. This material consisted of CD4+ or CD8+ T cells sorted from blood, taken in a trial of the OX40 agonist ivuxolimab. Source of these receptors: an adult with an advanced solid tumor such as melanoma, head and neck, liver or kidney cancer. The CDR3 runs from the conserved cysteine through the conserved F or W. D genes are given only for firm matches. Size is omitted from some rows. Given values are once, few, many or a class for expanded clones.

V gene	J gene	clone size	D gene	CDR3 DNA	CDR3 protein
TRBV5-6	TRBJ1-6	-	TRBD1	TGTGCCAGCAGCCCCGGGACAGGGGTTGATAATTCACCCCTCCACTTT	CASSPGTGVDNSPLHF
TRBV10-2	TRBJ1-5	-	TRBD1	TGCGCCAGCAGTGGGACAGGGGATCAGCCCCAGCATTTT	CASSGTGDQPQHF
TRBV19	TRBJ1-1	-	-	TGTGCCAGTAGGGGGTCGAACACTGAAGCTTTCTTT	CASRGSNTEAFF
TRBV7-8	TRBJ2-7	-	-	TGTGCCAGCAGCTTAGTGGGGGAGCAGTACTTC	CASSLVGEQYF
TRBV6-6	TRBJ2-7	-	TRBD1	TGTGCCAGCAGCCCGCCGGGACAGGGTTCCTACGAGCAGTACTTC	CASSPPGQGSYEQYF
TRBV4-1	TRBJ2-4	-	-	TGCGCCAGCAGCCAAGAAAGGGCAGCGGCCACCCTCCTAGCCAAAAACATTCAGTACTTC	CASSQERAAATLLAKNIQYF
TRBV7-2	TRBJ2-5	-	TRBD2	TGTGCCAGCAGCTTAGAGACTAGCGGGGGCATAAGAACCCAGTACTTC	CASSLETSGGIRTQYF
TRBV19	TRBJ1-1	-	-	TGTGCCAGTAGTATAAGGGGCCGCAGTACTGAAGCTTTCTTT	CASSIRGRSTEAFF
TRBV7-6	TRBJ1-4	-	-	TGTGCCAGCAGCTTAATCCCGGGACCTAGTAATGAAAAACTGTTTTTT	CASSLIPGPSNEKLFF
TRBV6-5	TRBJ1-2	-	-	TGTGCCAGCAGTTACTTAGGGGATGGCTACACCTTC	CASSYLGDGYTF
TRBV5-1	TRBJ2-1	-	TRBD2	TGCGCCAGCAGCCCGACTAGCGCCTCCTACAATGAGCAGTTCTTC	CASSPTSASYNEQFF
TRBV12-5	TRBJ1-2	many	-	TGTGCTAGTGCTCCGTCTGGGGGACTCTATGGCTACACCTTC	CASAPSGGLYGYTF
TRBV19	TRBJ1-1	-	-	TGTGCCAGTATATCCTTAGAGCTTAGGAACACTGAAGCTTTCTTT	CASISLELRNTEAFF
TRBV5-4	TRBJ1-4	once	TRBD1	TGTGCCAGCAGAGACAACAGGGGAGGGGGGTCTAATGAAAAACTGTTTTTT	CASRDNRGGGSNEKLFF
TRBV7-2	TRBJ1-3	-	TRBD1	TGTGCCAGCAGCTTATTGTCAGGGGGCCGCAACGGAAACACCATATATTTT	CASSLLSGGRNGNTIYF
TRBV5-1	TRBJ2-7	-	-	TGCGCCAGCAGCTCGTTGATCTCCTACGAGCAGTACTTC	CASSSLISYEQYF
TRBV10-3	TRBJ1-2	-	TRBD1	TGTGCCATTCTCCCTCGACAGGGGGATGGCTACACCTTC	CAILPRQGDGYTF
TRBV2	TRBJ1-2	few	-	TGTGCCAGGGACACATATGGCTACACCTTC	CARDTYGYTF
TRBV11-2	TRBJ2-2	-	TRBD2	TGTGCCAGCATGAGAAGCGGGGGCACCGGGGAGCTGTTTTTT	CASMRSGGTGELFF
TRBV6-6	TRBJ1-3	-	-	TGTGCCAGCAGTCAGGGACGTAGCCTCTCTGGAAACACCATATATTTT	CASSQGRSLSGNTIYF
TRBV5-1	TRBJ1-1	-	-	TGCGCCAGCACTCTAGCGTCCCTCCCAAACACTGAAGCTTTCTTT	CASTLASLPNTEAFF
TRBV13	TRBJ2-1	-	TRBD2	TGTGCCAGCAGACTAGCGGAGCGCTACAATGAGCAGTTCTTC	CASRLAERYNEQFF